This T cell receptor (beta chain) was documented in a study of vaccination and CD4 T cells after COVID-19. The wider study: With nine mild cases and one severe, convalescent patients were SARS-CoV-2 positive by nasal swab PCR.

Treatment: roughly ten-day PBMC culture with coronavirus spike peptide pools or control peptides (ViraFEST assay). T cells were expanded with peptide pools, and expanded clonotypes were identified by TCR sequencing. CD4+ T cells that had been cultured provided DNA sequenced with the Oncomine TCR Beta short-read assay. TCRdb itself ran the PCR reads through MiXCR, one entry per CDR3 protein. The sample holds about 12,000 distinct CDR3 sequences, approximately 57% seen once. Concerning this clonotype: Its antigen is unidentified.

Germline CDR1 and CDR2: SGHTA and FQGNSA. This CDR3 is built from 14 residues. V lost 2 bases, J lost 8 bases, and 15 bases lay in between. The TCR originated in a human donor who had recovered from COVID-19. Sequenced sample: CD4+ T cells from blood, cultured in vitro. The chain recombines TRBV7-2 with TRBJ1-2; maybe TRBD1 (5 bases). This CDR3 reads CASSLIGGVVGYTF. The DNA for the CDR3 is TGTGCCAGCAGCTTAATCGGAGGGGTCGTCGGCTACACCTTC.